Sequencing of this TCR beta chain was carried out in a study of T cells after yellow fever vaccination. Study in general: Fractions of limited cellularity were prepared by means of SMART-Seq v4 Ultra Low Input. Overall study results and limits: In FACS-sorted repertoires, abundant clonotypes from the bulk population could appear as contaminants. Researchers report a weaker secondary response that nonetheless peaked faster, day 5 versus 15.

There are a few counts of this clonotype. There are 13 residues in the CDR3. Germline values: CDR1 SGDLS, CDR2 YYNGEE. The V end was cut by 7 bases, the J end by 1 base, with 8 bases between. MiXCR was run by TCRdb on the 5' RACE reads, yielding one entry per CDR3 protein. The sample includes more than 25,000 distinct CDR3 sequences, approximately 6% of them seen just once. The J gene is TRBJ2-2, the V gene TRBV9, with D uncertain. The receptor comes from a man aged 25 to 40 who received the YFV17D yellow fever vaccine. The input for sequencing was PBMCs, either bulk or a sorted T-cell subset (CD4+, CD8+, memory, or dextramer-sorted; not recorded which), taken on the day of the yellow fever booster vaccination. CDR3 residues: CASAVGNTGELFF. The CDR3 nucleotides are TGTGCCAGCGCCGTGGGGAACACCGGGGAGCTGTTTTTT.